This T cell receptor beta chain was captured in a study of molecular identifiers for immune sequencing clone quantification. The authors sorted naive CD8 T cells as CD8+CD4-CCR7+CD45RA+. TCRdb re-derived calls from the PCR reads in MiXCR, one entry per CDR3 protein. The table records tens of thousands of distinct CDR3 sequences, roughly a fifth of them present only once. The CDR3 extends over 14 amino acids. V shed 0 bases and J 7 bases; nucleotides not matched to a gene: 6. In germline, CDR1 is SQVTM, CDR2 ANQGSEA. The V call is TRBV29-1, the J call TRBJ1-2; 9 nucleotides line up with TRBD1. The clonotype comes from a human donor in good health. Some libraries in this study had Jurkat cell RNA spiked in. The sample consisted of naive CD8+ T cells from blood, with Jurkat cell RNA spiked in. Subset noted: FACS-sorted CD8+CD4-CCR7+CD45RA+ naive T cells. CDR3 protein: CSVEDMGQGSGYTF. DNA of the CDR3: TGCAGCGTTGAAGATATGGGACAGGGCAGTGGCTACACCTTC.